The source of this T cell receptor beta chain is a study of OX40 agonist ivuxolimab in advanced cancers. Findings of the study overall: The mean number of expanded clones was higher in CD8+ T cells than in CD4+.

Autoimmune disease history or systemic immunosuppression was exclusionary. The data were produced by immunoSEQ multiplex PCR, yet TCRdb's version contains in-frame clones alone and is incomplete. The sample has about 70,000 clones; approximately 85% are singletons. Between the trimmed V and J ends, which lost 5 bases and 1 base, there was a span of 12 bases. Germline CDR1 is SGHNT and CDR2 is YENEEA. The CDR3 is 14 amino acids. As concerns this clone: Its antigen is currently unknown.

The gene calls are TRBV11-3 and TRBJ2-7; D is perhaps TRBD1 (5 bases). The source is an adult with an advanced solid tumor such as melanoma, head and neck, liver or kidney cancer. The sequencing here drew on CD4+ or CD8+ T cells sorted from blood, taken in a trial of the OX40 agonist ivuxolimab. In DNA form, the CDR3 reads TGTGCCAGCAGCCTTTCACAGGAATCCTACGAGCAGTACTTC. It translates to CASSLSQESYEQYF.